One and the same sample provided the 24 T cell receptor beta chains below, sequenced in a study of T cells after yellow fever vaccination. TCRdb recomputed calls from the 5' RACE reads with MiXCR, one row per CDR3 protein. The repertoire consists of 300,000 to 400,000 distinct CDR3 sequences, with more than 5.5% occurring once and the leading ten covering over 12%. The specimen was PBMCs, collected 5 days after the yellow fever booster vaccination. These receptors came from a man under 40 who received the YFV17D yellow fever vaccine.

This clonotype was seen repeatedly, ten times or more. The rearrangement links TRBV4-3 to TRBJ2-3; D not certain. The CDR3 runs to 13 residues. The germline V and J ends were trimmed by 1 base and 4 bases, with 6 bases remaining between them. The germline V gene has CDR1 LGHNA and CDR2 YSLEER. The chain's CDR3 is CASSQGRADTQYF. Here the CDR3 DNA reads TGCGCCAGCAGCCAAGGGAGAGCAGATACGCAGTATTTT.

This chain links TRBV20-1 with TRBJ1-3; D is uncertain. Per the germline V gene, CDR1 is DFQATT and CDR2 is SNEGSKA (reference sequence). With 0 bases removed from V and 2 bases from J, the gap between germline ends came to 11 bases. The CDR3 has 15 amino acids. The CDR3: CSARESFGAGNTIYF. The CDR3 DNA reads as TGCAGTGCTAGAGAGAGTTTCGGGGCTGGAAACACCATATATTTT.

The chain employs TRBV6-2 or TRBV6-3 and TRBJ1-1; 9 bases agree with TRBD1. CDR3 size: 13 residues. Germline CDR1 reads MNHEY; CDR2 reads SVGEGT. V gave up 2 bases and J gave up 10 bases; unmatched junction bases: 5. The CDR3 region is CASSYGDRVRAFF. The CDR3 bases are TGTGCCAGCAGTTACGGGGACAGGGTGAGAGCTTTCTTT.

This clonotype was detected only a few times. V gene TRBV6-1 combines with J gene TRBJ2-1; 8 bases align to TRBD2. J was trimmed by 6 bases and V by 5 bases; bases with no gene match: 12. The CDR3 has 16 amino acids. Germline V lookup: CDR1 MNHNS, CDR2 SASEGT. The CDR3 DNA reads as TGTGCCAGCAGTCTCGCAGCGGGGGAGTACGGCAATGAGCAGTTCTTC. Encoded protein: CASSLAAGEYGNEQFF.

The chain carries TRBV7-2 and TRBJ2-7; D not certain. The V gene's germline CDR1 is SGHTA and CDR2 FQGNSA. The CDR3 length is 14 residues. Trimming shortened V by 5 bases and J by 2 bases, and 13 bases separated the two germline ends. The CDR3 loop reads CASSQGPATYEQYF. The CDR3 coding sequence is TGTGCCAGCAGCCAAGGGCCGGCCACCTACGAGCAGTACTTC.

This clonotype was detected only a few times. The chain uses TRBV9 and TRBJ1-2; maybe TRBD1 (6 bases). Germline CDR1 SGDLS, CDR2 YYNGEE. Deletions cut 0 bases from V and 5 bases from J, with 14 bases between. This CDR3 has 15 amino acids. The CDR3 here is CASSVGDRTIYGYTF. The DNA for the CDR3 is TGTGCCAGCAGCGTAGGTGACAGGACGATTTATGGCTACACCTTC.

The sample holds a few counts of this clonotype. V and J are TRBV11-1 and TRBJ1-1; 12 nucleotides align to TRBD1. This CDR3 is built from 15 residues. The ends lost 3 bases at V and 6 bases at J; junction bases unmatched: 5. The germline V gene has CDR1 SGHAT and CDR2 FQDESV (reference sequence). CDR3 DNA: TGTGCCAGCAGCTTTGGGGACAGGGGGCTGGCTGAAGCTTTCTTT. It encodes CASSFGDRGLAEAFF.

The V and J genes are TRBV29-1 and TRBJ2-3; D unresolved. Germline V CDR1 and CDR2: SQVTM, ANQGSEA. The CDR3 totals 12 residues. Trimming cost V 3 bases and J 5 bases, with 9 bases left between them. CDR3 bases: TGCAGCGTTGACGGTGGGGTAGATACGCAGTATTTT. It encodes CSVDGGVDTQYF.

This chain links TRBV20-1 with TRBJ1-1; a weak D match, TRBD1 (5 bases). CDR1 and CDR2 (germline): DFQATT, SNEGSKA (reference sequence). This CDR3 spans 15 amino acids. Trimming cost V 4 bases and J 3 bases, with 18 bases left between them. The DNA of the CDR3 is TGCAGTGCTAAGGGACTTGAGATCTATGACACTGAAGCTTTCTTT. It yields the protein CSAKGLEIYDTEAFF.

This clonotype was picked up a small number of times. The gene calls are TRBV6-4 and TRBJ2-7; 9 bases are a match to TRBD1. This CDR3 is built from 15 residues. Germline V CDR1 and CDR2: MRHNA, SNTAGT. The junction had 6 bases not matched to a gene; V was cut back by 6 bases and J by 0 bases. The CDR3 spells CASRNRGPRSYEQYF. The CDR3 region has the DNA TGTGCCAGCAGGAACAGGGGGCCGCGCTCCTACGAGCAGTACTTC.

J is TRBJ2-7 and V is TRBV11-2; 12 bases map to TRBD2. The CDR3 has 15 residues. Germline V gene sequence: CDR1 SGHAT, CDR2 FQNNGV. V was pared by 7 bases and J by 2 bases, with 6 bases of the junction left unmatched. The CDR3: CASTKGLAGTYEQYF. The CDR3 nucleotides read TGTGCCAGCACCAAAGGACTAGCGGGGACCTACGAGCAGTACTTC.

This chain links TRBV5-1 with TRBJ2-2; TRBD2 matches 9 bases. CDR3 size: 19 residues. Germline V gene data show CDR1 as SGHRS and CDR2 as YFSETQ. The junction had 14 bases not matched to a gene; V was cut back by 4 bases and J by 1 base. CDR3 sequence (DNA): TGCGCCAGCAGCCGCCCTTTGACTAGCGGAGCTATGAACACCGGGGAGCTGTTTTTT. Its translation is CASSRPLTSGAMNTGELFF.

In nucleotides, the CDR3 is TGCGCCGGGGGGAACAGGGGGTACGAGCAGTACTTC. Its translation is CAGGNRGYEQYF. This chain joins TRBV5-1 and TRBJ2-7; 8 nucleotides align to TRBD1. The CDR3 extends over 12 amino acids. The germline CDR1 and CDR2 sequences are SGHRS and YFSETQ. After removal of 10 bases from V and 4 bases from J, the junction contained 7 bases not matched to a gene.

Of note for this clonotype: Likely a read error: the CDR3 ends without its conserved phenylalanine or tryptophan. This chain joins TRBV9 and TRBJ2-3; 11 bases match TRBD2. Germline CDR1 SGDLS, CDR2 YYNGEE. The length of the CDR3 is 15 residues. Trimming cost V 4 bases and J 1 base; bases outside gene matches: 2. As DNA, the CDR3 is TGTGCCAGCAGCCCGGGACTAGCGGGCACAGATACGCAGTATTTA. Its protein product is CASSPGLAGTDTQYL.

At least ten counts were recorded for this clonotype. The chain uses TRBV28 and TRBJ2-7; D is perhaps TRBD2 (6 bases). The germline V and J ends were trimmed by 7 bases and 5 bases, with 18 bases remaining between them. The CDR3 has 14 amino acids. Per germline, CDR1 MDHEN and CDR2 SYDVKM. The CDR3 nucleotides are TGTGCCAGCACTAACCTAGCGTTCGGGAACGAGCAGTACTTC. As protein: CASTNLAFGNEQYF.

This clonotype has a count of ten or more. The rearrangement joins TRBV11-2 to TRBJ1-1, with 7 bases lining up with TRBD1. After removal of 5 bases from V and 0 bases from J, the junction contained 9 bases not matched to a gene. The CDR3 length is 16 residues. The germline gives CDR1 SGHAT, CDR2 FQNNGV. The CDR3 nucleotides are TGTGCCAGCAGCCCTGGGACAGCCAGGTTGAACACTGAAGCTTTCTTT. Translated, it gives CASSPGTARLNTEAFF.

This clonotype has a handful of counts. V and J are TRBV20-1 and TRBJ2-6; a possible D gene is TRBD1 (6 bases). CDR1 is DFQATT and CDR2 is SNEGSKA in the germline V gene (reference sequence). This CDR3 contains 13 residues. Trimming cost V 8 bases and J 0 bases, with 8 bases left between them. In nucleotides, the CDR3 is TGCAGTTACAGGGTCTCTGGGGCCAACGTCCTGACTTTC. As protein: CSYRVSGANVLTF.

In its sample, this clonotype was seen a few times. The chain employs TRBV6-2 or TRBV6-3 and TRBJ1-5; weak D call: TRBD1 (6 bases). Per germline, CDR1 MNHEY and CDR2 SVGEGT. The CDR3 covers 14 residues. Trimming removed 5 bases from V and 3 bases from J, with 11 bases in between. This CDR3 is CASSLNRANQPQHF. Written as DNA, the CDR3 is TGTGCCAGCAGTCTGAACAGGGCCAATCAGCCCCAGCATTTT.

This clonotype was counted a few times. V and J are TRBV19 and TRBJ2-3; the match to TRBD2 covers 13 bases. This CDR3 is 19 amino acids long. From germline, CDR1 is LNHDA and CDR2 SQIVND (reference sequence). Losses at the gene ends were 7 bases for V and 0 bases for J; bases not matched to a gene: 13. The CDR3 coding sequence is TGTGCCAGTAACACCCTTCGACTAGCGGGAGGTTCTAGCACAGATACGCAGTATTTT. This encodes CASNTLRLAGGSSTDTQYF. Full variable domain (remainder filled in from reference TRBV19 and TRBJ2-3): DGGITQSPKYLFRKEGQNVTLSCEQNLNHDAMYWYRQDPGQGLRLIYYSQIVNDFQKGDIAEGYSVSREKKESFPLTVTSAQKNPTAFYLCASNTLRLAGGSSTDTQYFGPGTRLTVL.

In this sample, this clonotype turned up many times. The chain employs TRBV11-2 and TRBJ2-2; 7 positions match TRBD1. Germline-derived CDR1 and CDR2 are SGHAT and FQNNGV. The trim removed 6 bases at V and 1 base at J, leaving 8 bases unmatched. The CDR3 is 16 residues long. The CDR3 coding sequence is TGTGCCAGCAGGACCCTACAGGGGAAGAACACCGGGGAGCTGTTTTTT. As protein: CASRTLQGKNTGELFF.

In this sample, this clonotype turned up many times. The rearrangement uses TRBV6-1 and TRBJ2-1; 11 bases line up with TRBD2. CDR1 is MNHNS and CDR2 is SASEGT in the germline V gene. This CDR3 is 14 amino acids long. Trimming removed 8 bases from V and 2 bases from J; junction bases left unmatched: 2. Written as DNA, the CDR3 is TGTGCCAGCCTGACTAGCGGGACCTACAATGAGCAGTTCTTC. Its translation: CASLTSGTYNEQFF.

This clonotype was detected ten times or more. The genes are TRBV29-1 and TRBJ2-7; D is ambiguous. The CDR3 consists of 12 residues. The germline gives CDR1 SQVTM, CDR2 ANQGSEA. V lost 4 bases to trimming and J lost 3 bases, with 10 bases between them. CDR3 loop: CSVAGSFYEQYF. The CDR3 region has the DNA TGCAGCGTTGCCGGATCGTTCTACGAGCAGTACTTC.

The sample holds many counts of this clonotype. This sequence joins TRBV28 and TRBJ2-1; TRBD2 aligns across 10 bases. The germline gives CDR1 MDHEN, CDR2 SYDVKM. V dropped 9 bases and J dropped 8; count of bases not matched to a gene: 13. The CDR3 is 15 residues long. The CDR3 is CASKQLAGLGYEQFF. CDR3 DNA: TGTGCCAGTAAGCAACTAGCGGGACTGGGATATGAGCAGTTCTTC.

The rearrangement links TRBV7-2 to TRBJ2-5; possible D gene TRBD1, 6 bases. The CDR3 has 16 residues. Germline V CDR1 and CDR2: SGHTA, FQGNSA. Trimming pared 5 bases from V and 5 bases from J, leaving 21 bases between. The chain's CDR3 is CASSPYLGAGRETQYF. The DNA for the CDR3 is TGTGCCAGCAGCCCCTATTTGGGGGCAGGGCGGGAGACCCAGTACTTC.